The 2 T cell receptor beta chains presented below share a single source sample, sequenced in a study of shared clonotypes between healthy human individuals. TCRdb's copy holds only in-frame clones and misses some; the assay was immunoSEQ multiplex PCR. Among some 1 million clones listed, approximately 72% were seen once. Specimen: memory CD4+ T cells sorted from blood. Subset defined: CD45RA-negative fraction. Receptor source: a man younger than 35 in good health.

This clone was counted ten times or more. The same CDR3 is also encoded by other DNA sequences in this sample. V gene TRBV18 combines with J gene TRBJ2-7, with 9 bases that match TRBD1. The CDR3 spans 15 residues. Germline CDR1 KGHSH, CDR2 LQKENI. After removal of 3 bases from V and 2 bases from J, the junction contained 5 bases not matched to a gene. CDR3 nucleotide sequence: TGTGCCAGCTCACCGTCGACAGGGGGAACCTACGAGCAGTACTTC. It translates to CASSPSTGGTYEQYF.

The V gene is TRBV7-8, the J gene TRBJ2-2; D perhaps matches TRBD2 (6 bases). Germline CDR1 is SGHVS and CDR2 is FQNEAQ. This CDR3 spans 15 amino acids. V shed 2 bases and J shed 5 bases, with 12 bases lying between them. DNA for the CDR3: TGTGCCAGCAGCTTAATCGGGGGTCAGACCGGGGAGCTGTTTTTT. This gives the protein CASSLIGGQTGELFF.